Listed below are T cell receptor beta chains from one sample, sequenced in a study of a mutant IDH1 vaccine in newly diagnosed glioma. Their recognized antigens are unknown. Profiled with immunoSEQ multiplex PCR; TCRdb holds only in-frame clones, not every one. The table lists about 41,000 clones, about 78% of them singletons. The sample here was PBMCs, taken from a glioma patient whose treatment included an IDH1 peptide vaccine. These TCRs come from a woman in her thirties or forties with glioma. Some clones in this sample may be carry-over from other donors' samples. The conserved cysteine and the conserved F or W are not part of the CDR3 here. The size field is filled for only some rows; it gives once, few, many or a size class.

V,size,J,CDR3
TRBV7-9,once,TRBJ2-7,ASSLTSGSYEQY
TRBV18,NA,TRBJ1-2,ASSLDGQDGYT
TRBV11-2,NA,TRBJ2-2,ASSWTSGTGELF
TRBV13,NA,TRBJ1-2,ASSSSGAPNYGYT
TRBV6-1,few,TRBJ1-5,ASDGWGYQPQH
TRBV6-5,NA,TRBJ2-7,ASSYGRQAYEQY
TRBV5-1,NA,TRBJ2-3,ASRTNSAVRSLEDTQY
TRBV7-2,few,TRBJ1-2,ASSSRDSGGYT
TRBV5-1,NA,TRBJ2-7,ASSLEGYEQY
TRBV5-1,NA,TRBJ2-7,ASRQGPYEQY
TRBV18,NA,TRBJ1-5,ASSQDRNQPQH
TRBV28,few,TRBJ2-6,ASTDPTGANVLT
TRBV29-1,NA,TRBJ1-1,SAVTGGGTEAF
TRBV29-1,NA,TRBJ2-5,SARDRVETQY
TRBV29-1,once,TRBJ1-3,SVETGSGNTIY
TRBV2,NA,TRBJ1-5,ASSEMRNNQPQH
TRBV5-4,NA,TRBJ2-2,ASSLSEDTGELF
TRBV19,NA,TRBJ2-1,ASSIGSGWAPEQF
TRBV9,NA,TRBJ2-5,ASNRDDQETQY